This T cell receptor (beta chain) was sequenced for a study of blood T cell repertoires in COVID-19. Across the study: The cDNA or gDNA used as material had been derived from T cells, B-cell-depleted T cells, or PBMCs.

CDR1 is DFQATT and CDR2 is SNEGSKA in the germline V gene (reference sequence). J gave up 5 bases and V 3 bases, and 11 bases lay outside the gene matches. This CDR3 has 15 amino acids. Authors' analysis steps: Scientists estimated how many nucleated cells there were by amplifying reference gene primers. Profiling relied on immunoSEQ multiplex PCR, and the TCRdb table lists in-frame clones only, not all of them. The V and J calls and clone size come from that table; D and trimming were worked out from the DNA. The sample yields fewer than 500,000 clones, approximately 90% seen once. Seattle researchers signed up patients amid active infection and tracked them longitudinally.

The source of this sequence is a man aged 18 to 35 with COVID-19, enrolled during active disease. Sequenced sample: peripheral blood. The chain links TRBV20-1 to TRBJ2-5, with 8 nucleotides matching TRBD2. CDR3 sequence (DNA): TGCAGTGCTAGTCTTGCGGGGGGTGGAGGGGAGACCCAGTACTTC. Its translation is CSASLAGGGGETQYF.